This T cell receptor (beta chain) was sequenced during a study of T cells in Graves' hyperthyroidism and ophthalmopathy (dated by TCRdb to between 2018 and 2021). As for the study more broadly: Peripheral blood was collected at initial diagnosis, before any treatment. The study also compared thyroid tissue and blood T-cell repertoires from about six Graves' hyperthyroidism patients. TCR Vbeta CDR3 sequencing of approximately 140 peripheral blood samples (around 45 ophthalmopathy, 75 hyperthyroidism and some 17 progressor patients) is reported in the paper. For training and testing, the 110 or so patients in the discovery cohort were randomly divided in a 7:3 ratio. Whether ophthalmopathy could be predicted prospectively was tested in an independent validation cohort made up of roughly 20 hyperthyroidism patients plus 17 patients who later progressed to ophthalmopathy. After blood sampling, hyperthyroidism patients were treated with methimazole at a starting dose of 30 mg daily, and ophthalmopathy patients were treated with high-dose intravenous methylprednisolone. TCR V-J signatures able to tell the groups apart were searched for in a discovery cohort of approximately 95 patients, of whom roughly 42 had Graves' ophthalmopathy and 55 to 65 had stable Graves' hyperthyroidism.

Hyperthyroidism patients were aged 18 to 65 years and newly diagnosed, with disease duration of less than 2 months. Patients with uncontrolled infections, other autoimmune diseases, pregnancy or lactation were excluded. Diagnoses were established on the basis of clinical symptoms, serum thyroxine and TRAb, thyroid ultrasound, and orbital computed tomography. Blood from progressor patients was collected at the time of first diagnosis with hyperthyroidism, before any ophthalmopathy symptoms had appeared. Ficoll-Paque density gradient centrifugation was used to isolate PBMCs from around 9.1 ml of fresh peripheral blood. Patients classed as progressors first received a Graves' hyperthyroidism diagnosis and then went on to develop ophthalmopathy during follow-up. Total RNA was extracted with Trizol reagent, and quality was checked on an Agilent 2100 Bioanalyzer. The TCR beta CDR3 regions were amplified from RNA transcripts. A first-round RT-PCR of the TCR CDR3 used the HTBI primer set with the Qiagen OneStep RT-PCR kit. Libraries were constructed in a second round of multiplex PCR, after which size selection and purification were performed. Paired-end sequencing of the libraries was performed with 100 bp reads on an Illumina HiSeq2000. For the original study's pipeline: SOAPnuke was used to process the raw data, removing reads that contained adapters or uncalled bases, had a mean Phred below 15, or lacked an exact match to the constant primer or identifier. COPE v1.2.5 was used to merge the high-quality paired reads, and each unique nucleotide sequence was defined as a clonotype. MiTCR v1.1 was used to align the clonotypes against IMGT TRBV, TRBD and TRBJ reference segments. The analysis was restricted to V-J combinations with a frequency above 0.0001, which together covered 99.2% of the repertoires. The TCS score was defined as F50 (clonal expansion) divided by E x V (chaos), with BLOSUM62-based TCRdist calculated between CDR3 peptides within each V-J. Welch's t-statistics and random forest reduced roughly 540 V-J features to 13, which were used in a naive Bayes classifier (R e1071). TCRdb took the public reads, trimmed them with fastp at Q25, ran MiXCR for clone calling and kept in-frame beta chains. All rows with the same CDR3 protein become a single entry with the most common DNA and genes. These V and J calls originate from TCRdb's pipeline instead of the authors' own analysis. Recorded for this sample are almost 600,000 distinct CDR3 sequences; around 13% of them occurred a single time. The ten largest clones add up to more than 5% of the sample.

The CDR3, cysteine through phenylalanine, is 12 amino acids long. Just CDR3 DNA is preserved here, 36 bases in frame from base 1. V lost 6 bases and J lost 8 bases; the stretch between them is 10 bases long. Taken from the germline V gene, the CDR1 and CDR2 loops are SGHDN and FVKESK. As regards this clonotype: The antigen it recognizes is unknown. Base qualities were left out, and no much larger clone turns up one base away.

Beyond this particular receptor, the publication reports: Blood samples also contained most of the expanded thyroid clonotypes (frequency above 0.001), which suggests that blood repertoires may reflect thyroid immune responses. Ophthalmopathy was separated from stable hyperthyroidism by a 13 V-J signature model, with around 90% sensitivity and approximately 81% specificity obtained in cross-validation and 80%/75% obtained in testing. In validation, the model predicted progression to ophthalmopathy a median of around 6.5 months before onset, with roughly 70% sensitivity and roughly 77% specificity. No statistical method was used to set the sample size in advance, and investigators knew the group allocation.

The clonotype originates from a woman in her 30s with Graves' hyperthyroidism that later progressed to Graves' ophthalmopathy. Source material: blood. Recombination joined TRBV14 with TRBJ1-4, with no D gene named confidently. The CDR3 protein: CASRSVGEKLFF. The DNA is as follows: TGTGCCAGCAGATCGGTAGGGGAAAAACTGTTTTTT.